This T cell receptor beta chain was sequenced during a study of post-analysis software for immune sequencing data. Study in general: Several disease courses (relapsing-remitting, secondary progressive and progressive-relapsing) of multiple sclerosis were included.

With 5 bases removed from V and 0 bases from J, the gap between germline ends came to 10 bases. CDR3 length: 14 amino acids. CDR1 is LGHNT and CDR2 is FRNRAP in the germline V gene. Researchers reported that TCR beta cDNA libraries carried unique molecular identifiers. Starting from approximately 1 to 10 million T cells, the study yielded about 540,000 cDNA molecules. A single record per CDR3 protein comes from TCRdb applying MiXCR to the PCR reads. The sample holds about 150,000 distinct CDR3 sequences, about 30% seen once. Findings of the study overall: Under the F measure, samples that were prepared in one batch clustered strongly together. TRBV segments more frequent in patients than in controls numbered several and included TRBV5-6, TRBV5-1 and TRBV20-1. Significantly decreased normalized Chao1 diversity was recorded for multiple sclerosis patients relative to controls.

This clonotype was observed a handful of times. The antigen is not known. The sequence derives from a girl aged 5-17 years with multiple sclerosis. The sample comprised blood. This rearrangement joins TRBV12-5 to TRBJ1-1; D is uncertain. The CDR3 is CASGPDGLNTEAFF. The DNA for the CDR3 is TGTGCTAGTGGTCCAGACGGGTTGAACACTGAAGCTTTCTTT.